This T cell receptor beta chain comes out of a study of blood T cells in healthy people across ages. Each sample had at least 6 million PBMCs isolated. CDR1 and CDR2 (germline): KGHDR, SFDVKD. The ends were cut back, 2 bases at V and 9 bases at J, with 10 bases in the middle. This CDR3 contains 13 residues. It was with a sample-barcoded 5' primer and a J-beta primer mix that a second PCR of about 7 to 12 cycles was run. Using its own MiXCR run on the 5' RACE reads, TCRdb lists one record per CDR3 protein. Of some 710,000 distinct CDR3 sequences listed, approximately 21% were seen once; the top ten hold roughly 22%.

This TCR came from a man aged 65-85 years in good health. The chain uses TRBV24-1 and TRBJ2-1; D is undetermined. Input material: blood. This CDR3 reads CATSDSFVAEQFF. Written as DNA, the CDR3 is TGTGCCACCAGTGATTCTTTCGTCGCTGAGCAGTTCTTC.